Sequencing of this TCR beta chain was carried out in a study of circulating and synovial CD4+ cells in juvenile arthritis. Study-wide results and caveats: Circulating pathogenic-like lymphocytes shared a substantially higher fraction of CDR3 sequences with synovium than bulk blood. Bulk blood CD4 repertoires were more diverse than these. CPL versus bulk CD4 samples: T cell genome counts differed by at least an order of magnitude. Measured synovium overlap likely understates the true shared repertoire.

Details on this clone: As yet, its antigen is unknown.

Only in-frame clones appear in the TCRdb table, and some are missing; sequencing was by immunoSEQ multiplex PCR. The sample carries tens of thousands of clones, 95% to 96% recorded once. Trimming took off 5 bases at V and 2 bases at J, with 3 bases between the two ends. This CDR3 has 11 residues. Germline lookup yields CDR1 SGHVS and CDR2 FQNEAQ. This TCR derives from a human donor with juvenile idiopathic arthritis. The chain recombines TRBV7-8 with TRBJ2-5; D unclear. The sample consisted of CD4+ T cells from blood. The chain's CDR3 is CASSPQETQYF. Here the CDR3 DNA reads TGTGCCAGCAGCCCACAAGAGACCCAGTACTTC.